This T cell receptor beta chain was obtained from a study of blood T cell repertoires in COVID-19. Study-wide context: COVID-19 samples, acute and convalescent, were from the United States, Italy and Spain.

V lost 6 bases and J lost 0, with 12 bases in between. CDR1 and CDR2 from the germline V gene are WSHSY and SAAADI. CDR3 size: 15 residues. Using immunoSEQ multiplex PCR, the repertoire was profiled, and TCRdb retains in-frame clones only, with some absent. This sample has about 210,000 clones; approximately 90% occur once, and the top ten carry 2% to 2.5%. The source material was PBMCs or T cells enriched from blood (not recorded which). V and J are TRBV10-2 and TRBJ2-1; perhaps TRBD2 as D (5 bases). This TCR came from a woman aged 40 to 49 with acute COVID-19. The CDR3 sequence: CASRDSATSYNEQFF. The CDR3 coding sequence is TGCGCCAGCAGGGACTCAGCGACCTCCTACAATGAGCAGTTCTTC.